This TCR beta chain was sequenced for a study of blood T cells in healthy people across ages. PCR was performed a second time for roughly 6 to 12 cycles using a sample-barcoded 5' primer and a J-beta primer mix. CDR3-containing paired-end reads numbered at least 2.5 million in each sample. TCRdb reprocessed the 5' RACE reads via MiXCR and lists one record per CDR3 protein. In the table there are some 640,000 distinct CDR3 sequences, roughly 50% of which are singletons. Germline V gene data show CDR1 as MDHEN and CDR2 as SYDVKM. Trimming cost V 5 bases and J 5 bases, with 9 bases left between them. The CDR3 consists of 12 residues.

The sequence was obtained from a woman aged 55-70 years in good health. The rearrangement uses TRBV28 and TRBJ1-2; unclear D gene. Sequencing was carried out using blood. The CDR3 spells CASSLPEYGYTF. The CDR3, as DNA: TGTGCCAGCAGTCTCCCAGAATATGGCTACACCTTC.